These T cell receptor beta chains were read from a single sample in a study of tumor-infiltrating lymphocytes in primary liver carcinoma. TCRdb used MiXCR to reprocess the multiplex PCR reads, holding one entry per CDR3 protein. This table has just over 300,000 distinct CDR3 sequences, roughly three fifths appearing once. The sequenced material came from peripheral blood. The receptor set was obtained from a woman aged 30 to 39 with primary liver carcinoma and hepatitis B virus infection. CDR3s leave out the opening cysteine and the closing phenylalanine or tryptophan. The D gene is left open where the match is weak.

D gene | J gene | V gene | CDR3 protein
. | TRBJ2-3 | TRBV6-5 | ASSYSPRSGDTQY
. | TRBJ2-2 | TRBV10-2 | ASSDTGRNTGELF
. | TRBJ2-7 | TRBV7-2 | ASSSPPSNEQY
TRBD2 | TRBJ2-1 | TRBV29-1 | IVLGLAGINEQF
TRBD2 | TRBJ2-1 | TRBV4-2 | ASSQASGLHNEQF
. | TRBJ2-2 | TRBV12-3/TRBV12-4 | ASRLSRRTGELF
. | TRBJ1-5 | TRBV6-2/TRBV6-3 | ASRYPGKSGNQPQH
. | TRBJ2-2 | TRBV29-1 | SAFEGNTGELF
. | TRBJ2-7 | TRBV7-9 | ASSLVAAYFTYEQY
TRBD1 | TRBJ1-6 | TRBV7-9 | ASSRVQGAGGPPLH
. | TRBJ2-2 | TRBV11-2 | ASMPRGGTRFSGELF
TRBD1 | TRBJ2-7 | TRBV6-2/TRBV6-3 | ASSLRDRAHEQY
. | TRBJ1-3 | TRBV12-3/TRBV12-4 | ASSRNNAGNTIY
. | TRBJ2-2 | TRBV4-1 | ASSQEAGTGELF
TRBD2 | TRBJ2-1 | TRBV12-3/TRBV12-4 | ASRDGTSGRASDEQF
. | TRBJ1-1 | TRBV29-1 | SVVSGREGAF
. | TRBJ2-2 | TRBV4-1 | ASSQASRRATGELF
. | TRBJ2-5 | TRBV11-2 | ASRKLAEVVGKETQY
TRBD2 | TRBJ2-3 | TRBV6-2/TRBV6-3 | ASRPWGLAVTDTQY
. | TRBJ2-4 | TRBV28 | ASGAILGGQY
. | TRBJ1-6 | TRBV6-1 | ASSSGQTASPLH
. | TRBJ2-7 | TRBV6-2/TRBV6-3 | ASSYHTGKSNTEQY
TRBD2 | TRBJ2-2 | TRBV6-2/TRBV6-3 | TSSYRSGIGTGELP
. | TRBJ2-1 | TRBV6-2/TRBV6-3 | ASSPYVVSSYNEQF
. | TRBJ2-1 | TRBV6-2/TRBV6-3 | ASSYGGYYNEQF
. | TRBJ2-1 | TRBV24-1 | ATRGGPSSYNEQF
. | TRBJ2-3 | TRBV4-1 | ASSQYSTGTQY
TRBD2 | TRBJ2-5 | TRBV13 | ASSLSRGRVFQETQY
. | TRBJ2-1 | TRBV6-1 | ASRDRGEKNEQF
. | TRBJ2-3 | TRBV5-5 | ASSFNTDTQY
. | TRBJ2-3 | TRBV6-5 | TSRRDSWGDTQY
. | TRBJ1-5 | TRBV29-1 | SVGDYSNQPQH
. | TRBJ2-3 | TRBV11-2 | AISPPGQLADTQY
. | TRBJ1-4 | TRBV2 | ASRAQGNEKLF
TRBD2 | TRBJ2-3 | TRBV6-1 | ASSDQRDGADTLY
. | TRBJ1-2 | TRBV6-6 | ASSYPRTERDGYT
. | TRBJ2-3 | TRBV7-9 | ASSLGGSITDTQY
. | TRBJ2-2 | TRBV28 | ASSLVRGIPLNTGELF
TRBD1 | TRBJ1-5 | TRBV6-6 | ASSFDRGYNQPQH
TRBD2 | TRBJ2-1 | TRBV11-3 | ASSPPEAGGHNEQF
TRBD1 | TRBJ2-7 | TRBV13 | ASTPAGGYYEQH
. | TRBJ1-6 | TRBV7-9 | ASSLERDNSPLH
. | TRBJ2-1 | TRBV7-9 | ASSPGWEARQF
TRBD1 | TRBJ2-5 | TRBV11-2 | AGSLALGGGTQY
TRBD2 | TRBJ2-5 | TRBV6-1 | VSSEAQSGLAGIVEAQY
. | TRBJ1-5 | TRBV12-3/TRBV12-4 | ASSPVGRAGGNQPQH
. | TRBJ1-5 | TRBV6-5 | ASSFGGMNQPQL
. | TRBJ2-1 | TRBV5-4 | ASSSCPHNERF
. | TRBJ2-2 | TRBV7-9 | ASRLQGPQGTGELF
. | TRBJ2-1 | TRBV12-3/TRBV12-4 | ASSLGSAVGPENEQF
. | TRBJ2-1 | TRBV4-1 | ASSPQLAQFTYNEQF
. | TRBJ2-7 | TRBV5-1 | GSSWDKAYEQY
TRBD2 | TRBJ2-6 | TRBV12-3/TRBV12-4 | ASSLAGLAGSGANVLT
. | TRBJ2-1 | TRBV29-1 | SAYRENSNNEQF
. | TRBJ1-5 | TRBV12-5 | ASGGRDGYQPQH
. | TRBJ2-7 | TRBV6-1 | ASSEARGPYEQY
. | TRBJ1-3 | TRBV10-3 | AISGGNTIY
. | TRBJ2-5 | TRBV6-1 | ASSPSPHETQY
. | TRBJ2-3 | TRBV12-3/TRBV12-4 | ASSLSDTDTQY
TRBD1 | TRBJ2-3 | TRBV28 | ASRGQLTDTQY